This passage covers 3 T cell receptor beta chains from one sample sequenced in a study of blood T cell repertoires in COVID-19. TCRdb's copy holds only in-frame clones and misses some; the assay was immunoSEQ multiplex PCR. The sample holds about 59,000 clones, around four fifths seen once. Material for sequencing was peripheral blood. These receptors were collected from a woman over 75 with acute or convalescent COVID-19.

The chain links TRBV5-4 to TRBJ1-1; tentative D call: TRBD1 (5 bases). V lost 4 bases and J 1 base, leaving 17 bases between the germline ends. Per germline, CDR1 SGHNT and CDR2 YYREEE (reference sequence). The CDR3 totals 16 residues. The DNA of the CDR3 is TGTGCCAGCAGCGCGGGGGTATTTGTGTCGAACACTGAAGCTTTCTTT. Its protein product is CASSAGVFVSNTEAFF. Full variable domain (remainder filled in from reference TRBV5-4 and TRBJ1-1): ETGVTQSPTHLIKTRGQQVTLRCSSQSGHNTVSWYQQALGQGPQFIFQYYREEENGRGNFPPRFSGLQFPNYSSELNVNALELDDSALYLCASSAGVFVSNTEAFFGQGTRLTVV.

The rearrangement links TRBV6-5 to TRBJ2-7, with a tentative D call TRBD2 (5 bases). The CDR3 is made up of 11 amino acids. The germline CDR1 and CDR2 sequences are MNHEY and SVGAGI. V was cut by 8 bases and J by 7 bases, with 12 bases left in between. The CDR3 protein is CASEPPGEQYF. For the CDR3, the DNA is TGTGCCAGCGAGCCCCCGGGGGAGCAGTACTTC.

The rearrangement uses TRBV19 and TRBJ1-5; no reliable D call. V shed 3 bases and J shed 6 bases, with 6 bases lying between them. The CDR3 totals 12 residues. Looked up from germline, CDR1 is LNHDA and CDR2 is SQIVND (reference sequence). CDR3 DNA: TGTGCCAGTAGTATTGCGGTTCAGCCCCAGCATTTT. Translation gives CASSIAVQPQHF.